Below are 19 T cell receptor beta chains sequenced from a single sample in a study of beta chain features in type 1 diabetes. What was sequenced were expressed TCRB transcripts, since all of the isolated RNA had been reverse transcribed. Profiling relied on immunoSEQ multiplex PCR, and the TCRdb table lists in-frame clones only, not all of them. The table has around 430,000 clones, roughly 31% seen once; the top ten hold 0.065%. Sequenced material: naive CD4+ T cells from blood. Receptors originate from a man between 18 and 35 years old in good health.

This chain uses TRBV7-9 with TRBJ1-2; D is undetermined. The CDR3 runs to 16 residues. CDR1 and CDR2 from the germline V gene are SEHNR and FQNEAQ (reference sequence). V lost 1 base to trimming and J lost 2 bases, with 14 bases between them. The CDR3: CASSLEGAVGNYGYTF. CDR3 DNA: TGTGCCAGCAGCTTAGAGGGCGCTGTGGGAAACTATGGCTACACCTTC.

This CDR3 is CASSLVGGNTGELFF. The CDR3 nucleotides read TGCGCCAGCAGCTTGGTTGGAGGGAACACCGGGGAGCTGTTTTTT. The genes are TRBV5-1 and TRBJ2-2; the D gene is possibly TRBD2 (5 bases). The CDR3 contains 15 residues. The V gene lost 0 bases and the J gene lost 1 base, with 7 bases spanning the gap. Germline lookup yields CDR1 SGHRS and CDR2 YFSETQ.

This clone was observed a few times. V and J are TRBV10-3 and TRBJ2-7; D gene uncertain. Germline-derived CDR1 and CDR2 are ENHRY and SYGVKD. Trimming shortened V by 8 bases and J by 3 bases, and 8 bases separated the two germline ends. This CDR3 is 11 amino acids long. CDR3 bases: TGTGCCATCGGTGGGGTCTACGAGCAGTACTTC. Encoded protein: CAIGGVYEQYF.

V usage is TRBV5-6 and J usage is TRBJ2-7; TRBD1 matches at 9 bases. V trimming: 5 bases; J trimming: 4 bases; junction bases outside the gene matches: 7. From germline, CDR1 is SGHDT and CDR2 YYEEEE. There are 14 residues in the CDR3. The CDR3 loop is CASSFGQGRYEQYF. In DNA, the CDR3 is TGTGCCAGCAGTTTCGGACAGGGGCGGTACGAGCAGTACTTC.

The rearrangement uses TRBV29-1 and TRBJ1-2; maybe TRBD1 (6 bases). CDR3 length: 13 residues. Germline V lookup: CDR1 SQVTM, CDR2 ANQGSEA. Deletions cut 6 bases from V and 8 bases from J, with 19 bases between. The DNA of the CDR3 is TGCAGCGTCGAAAAGGTCCAGGGGCACGGCTACACCTTC. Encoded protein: CSVEKVQGHGYTF.

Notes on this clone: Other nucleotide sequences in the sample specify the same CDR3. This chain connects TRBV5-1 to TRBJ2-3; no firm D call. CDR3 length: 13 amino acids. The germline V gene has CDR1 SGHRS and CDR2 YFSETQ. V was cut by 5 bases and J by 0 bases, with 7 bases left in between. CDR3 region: CASSSSSTDTQYF. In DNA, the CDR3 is TGCGCCAGCAGTTCCTCTAGCACAGATACGCAGTATTTT.

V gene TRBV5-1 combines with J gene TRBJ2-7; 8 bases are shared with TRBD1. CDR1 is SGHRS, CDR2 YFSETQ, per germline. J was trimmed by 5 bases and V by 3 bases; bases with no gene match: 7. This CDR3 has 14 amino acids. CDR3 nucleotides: TGCGCCAGCAGCTGGGGACAGGCCCTAGACGAGCAGTACTTC. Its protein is CASSWGQALDEQYF.

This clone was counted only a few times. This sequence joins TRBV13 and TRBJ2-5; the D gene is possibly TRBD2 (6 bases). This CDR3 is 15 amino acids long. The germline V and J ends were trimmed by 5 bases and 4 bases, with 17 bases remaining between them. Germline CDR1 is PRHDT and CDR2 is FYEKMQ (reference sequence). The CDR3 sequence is CASSEAGRRLETQYF. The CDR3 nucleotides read TGTGCCAGCAGCGAGGCGGGACGGCGATTAGAGACCCAGTACTTC.

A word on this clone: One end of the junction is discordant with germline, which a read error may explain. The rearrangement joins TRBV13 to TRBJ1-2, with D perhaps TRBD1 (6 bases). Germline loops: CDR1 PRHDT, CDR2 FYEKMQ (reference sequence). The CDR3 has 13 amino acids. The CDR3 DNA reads TGTGCCAGCAGCCTAGGGGGGAACTATGGCTACACCTTC. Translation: CASSLGGNYGYTF.

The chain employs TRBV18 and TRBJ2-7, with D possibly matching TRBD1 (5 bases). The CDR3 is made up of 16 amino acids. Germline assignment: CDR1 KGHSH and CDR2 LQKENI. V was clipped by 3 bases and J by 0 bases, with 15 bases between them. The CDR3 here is CASSPLDNDLSYEQYF. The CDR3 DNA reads TGTGCCAGCTCACCCCTGGACAACGATCTCTCCTACGAGCAGTACTTC.

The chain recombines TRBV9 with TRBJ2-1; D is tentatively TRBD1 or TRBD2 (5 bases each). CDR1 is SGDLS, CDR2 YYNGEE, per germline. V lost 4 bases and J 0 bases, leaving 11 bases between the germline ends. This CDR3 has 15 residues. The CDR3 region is CASSPRGISYNEQFF. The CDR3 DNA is TGTGCCAGCAGCCCGAGGGGTATCTCCTACAATGAGCAGTTCTTC.

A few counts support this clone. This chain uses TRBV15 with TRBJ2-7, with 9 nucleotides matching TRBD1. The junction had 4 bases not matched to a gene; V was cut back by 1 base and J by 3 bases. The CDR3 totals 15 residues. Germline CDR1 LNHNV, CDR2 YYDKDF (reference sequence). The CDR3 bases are TGTGCCACCAGCAGAGGGACAGGGGAGAGCTACGAGCAGTACTTC. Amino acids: CATSRGTGESYEQYF. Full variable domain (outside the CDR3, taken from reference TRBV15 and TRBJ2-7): DAMVIQNPRYQVTQFGKPVTLSCSQTLNHNVMYWYQQKSSQAPKLLFHYYDKDFNNEADTPDNFQSRRPNTSFCFLDIRSPGLGDTAMYLCATSRGTGESYEQYFGPGTRLTVT.

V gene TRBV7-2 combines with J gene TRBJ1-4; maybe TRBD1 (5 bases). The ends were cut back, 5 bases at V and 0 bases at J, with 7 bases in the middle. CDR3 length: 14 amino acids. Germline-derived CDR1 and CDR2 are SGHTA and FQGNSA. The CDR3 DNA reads TGTGCCAGCAGCGGGACGGCAACTAATGAAAAACTGTTTTTT. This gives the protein CASSGTATNEKLFF.

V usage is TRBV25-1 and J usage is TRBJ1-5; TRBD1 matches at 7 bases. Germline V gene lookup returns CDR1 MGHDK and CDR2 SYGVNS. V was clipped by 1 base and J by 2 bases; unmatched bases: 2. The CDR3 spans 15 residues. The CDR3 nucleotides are TGTGCCAGCAGTGAATCCGGACAGGGCAATCAGCCCCAGCATTTT. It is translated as CASSESGQGNQPQHF.

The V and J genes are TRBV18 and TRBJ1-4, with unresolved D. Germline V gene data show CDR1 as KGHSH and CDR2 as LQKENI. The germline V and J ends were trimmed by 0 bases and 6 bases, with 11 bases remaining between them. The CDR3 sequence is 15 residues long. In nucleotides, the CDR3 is TGTGCCAGCTCACCACCGGGCAGGAGCTATGAAAAACTGTTTTTT. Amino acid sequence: CASSPPGRSYEKLFF.

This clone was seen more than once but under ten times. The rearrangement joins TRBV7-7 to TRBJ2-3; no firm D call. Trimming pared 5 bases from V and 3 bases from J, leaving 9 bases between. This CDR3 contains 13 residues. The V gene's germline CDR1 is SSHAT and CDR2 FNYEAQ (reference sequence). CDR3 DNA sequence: TGTGCCAGCAGCCACCCGAATACAGATACGCAGTATTTT. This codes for CASSHPNTDTQYF.

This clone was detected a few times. The DNA for the CDR3 is TGCAGCGGACTGATCACAGATACGCAGTATTTT. Its translation is CSGLITDTQYF. The genes are TRBV20-1 and TRBJ2-3; possible D gene TRBD2, 5 bases. This CDR3 comprises 11 residues. CDR1 and CDR2 (germline): DFQATT, SNEGSKA (reference sequence).

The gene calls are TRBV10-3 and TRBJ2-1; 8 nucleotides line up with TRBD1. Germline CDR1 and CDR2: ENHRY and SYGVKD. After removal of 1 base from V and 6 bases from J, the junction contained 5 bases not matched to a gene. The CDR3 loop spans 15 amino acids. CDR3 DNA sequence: TGTGCCATCAGTGAGTTGGACAGGGTCGGCAATGAGCAGTTCTTC. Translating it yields CAISELDRVGNEQFF.

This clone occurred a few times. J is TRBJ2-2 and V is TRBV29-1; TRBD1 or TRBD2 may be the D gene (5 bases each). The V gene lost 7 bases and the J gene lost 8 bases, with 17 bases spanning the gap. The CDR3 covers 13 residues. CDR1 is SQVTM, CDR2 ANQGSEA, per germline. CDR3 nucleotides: TGCAGCGCCTCTGGGGGAGCGGTTGGGGAGCTGTTTTTT. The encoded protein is CSASGGAVGELFF.